This T cell receptor (beta chain) appears in the sequencing data of a study of CD8 T cells in Susac syndrome. When the RNA was reverse transcribed, random hexamers were used with an input of roughly 0.45 to 1 ug. Amplification of TCR beta CDR3 used immunoSEQ multiplex PCR across 54 Vbeta and 13 Jbeta. TCRdb re-called the immunoSEQ multiplex PCR reads with MiXCR, one entry per CDR3 protein. The sample comprises around 180,000 distinct CDR3 sequences, around 95% of which are singletons, and approximately 0.09% rests with the top ten. TCR beta sequencing covered blood CD8+ and CD4+ T cells. The multiple sclerosis controls were treatment-naive patients with relapsing-remitting disease that was stable or active. TEMRA cells were FACS-enriched, with CD8+ and CD4+ T cells isolated negatively. The CDR3 sequence is 14 residues long. Trimming took off 6 bases at V and 7 bases at J, with 16 bases between the two ends. Germline V lookup: CDR1 SNHLY, CDR2 FYNNEI.

Sequenced sample: CD4+ T cells from PBMCs. The chain uses TRBV2 and TRBJ1-5; D remains ambiguous. The sequence was collected from a human donor with multiple sclerosis. The chain's CDR3 is CASSGGLIRQPQHF. For the CDR3, the DNA is TGTGCCAGCAGCGGTGGTTTGATTCGGCAGCCCCAGCATTTT.